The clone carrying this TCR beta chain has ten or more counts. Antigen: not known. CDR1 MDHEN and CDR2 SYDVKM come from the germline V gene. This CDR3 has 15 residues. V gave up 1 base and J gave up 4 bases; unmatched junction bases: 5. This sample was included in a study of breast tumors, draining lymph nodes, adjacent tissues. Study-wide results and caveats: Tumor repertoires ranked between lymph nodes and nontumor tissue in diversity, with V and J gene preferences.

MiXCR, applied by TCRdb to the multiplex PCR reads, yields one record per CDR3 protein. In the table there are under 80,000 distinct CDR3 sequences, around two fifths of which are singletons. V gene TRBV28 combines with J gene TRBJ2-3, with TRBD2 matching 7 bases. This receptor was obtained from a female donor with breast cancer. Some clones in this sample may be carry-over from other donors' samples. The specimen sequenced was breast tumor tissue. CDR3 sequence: CASSLYLSGADTQYF. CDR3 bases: TGTGCCAGCAGTTTATATTTGAGCGGGGCAGATACGCAGTATTTT.